Below, 28 T cell receptor beta chains from the same sample are listed, as sequenced in a study of long-term antiretroviral therapy in people with HIV. They ran version v3.0 of the immunoSEQ assay at survey level. The table came from immunoSEQ multiplex PCR; TCRdb's copy has only in-frame clones and leaves some out. The table includes roughly 36,000 clones, about 80% detected once. The source material was unsorted PBMCs, sampled 0.4 years before starting antiretroviral therapy. The receptors here all came from a man younger than 35 with HIV.

V is TRBV4-3 and J is TRBJ2-7, with a tentative D call TRBD2 (6 bases). Germline CDR1 and CDR2: LGHNA and YSLEER. The CDR3 consists of 15 residues. Deletions cut 1 base from V and 0 bases from J, with 10 bases between. The CDR3 sequence: CASSQGEVYSYEQYF. CDR3 in DNA: TGCGCCAGCAGCCAAGGGGAGGTATACTCCTACGAGCAGTACTTC.

The V gene is TRBV6-6, the J gene TRBJ1-2; 7 bases map to TRBD1. The CDR3 is made up of 15 amino acids. V lost 8 bases to trimming and J lost 3 bases; unmatched junction nucleotides: 12. Germline values: CDR1 MNHNY, CDR2 SVGAGI (reference sequence). In DNA, the CDR3 is TGTGCCAGCCGCCCCGGACAGGTTCTGGACTATGGCTACACCTTC. Its translation is CASRPGQVLDYGYTF.

The gene calls are TRBV15 and TRBJ2-3, with D unresolved. V lost 1 base, J lost 2 bases, and 7 bases lay in between. The CDR3 has 14 residues. Germline loops: CDR1 LNHNV, CDR2 YYDKDF (reference sequence). CDR3 loop: CATSRGVDTDTQYF. The CDR3, as DNA: TGTGCCACCAGCAGAGGAGTGGACACAGATACGCAGTATTTT.

CDR3 amino acids: CSARAGYTQYF. CDR3 nucleotide sequence: TGCAGTGCTAGAGCCGGATATACGCAGTATTTT. The chain links TRBV20-1 to TRBJ2-3; no clear D. The V end lost 1 base, the J end lost 7 bases, and 6 bases lay between the germline ends. Per germline, CDR1 DFQATT and CDR2 SNEGSKA (reference sequence). The CDR3 contains 11 residues.

The chain uses TRBV6-6 and TRBJ1-1; D unclear. CDR1 is MNHNY, CDR2 SVGAGI, per germline (reference sequence). Deletions cut 7 bases from V and 1 base from J, with 19 bases between. CDR3 length: 16 amino acids. For the CDR3, the DNA is TGTGCCAGCATCCACTCAACCGGGCGGGCGAACACTGAAGCTTTCTTT. Protein: CASIHSTGRANTEAFF.

The rearrangement links TRBV7-6 to TRBJ2-7, with 10 bases identical to TRBD2. The CDR3 loop spans 15 amino acids. Germline values: CDR1 SGHVS, CDR2 FNYEAQ. V gave up 4 bases and J gave up 2 bases; unmatched junction bases: 5. CDR3 protein: CASSSTAGGAYEQYF. CDR3 nucleotide sequence: TGTGCCAGCAGCTCTACAGCGGGAGGGGCCTACGAGCAGTACTTC. Variable domain in full (rest from reference TRBV7-6 and TRBJ2-7): GAGVSQSPRYKVTKRGQDVALRCDPISGHVSLYWYRQALGQGPEFLTYFNYEAQQDKSGLPNDRFSAERPEGSISTLTIQRTEQRDSAMYRCASSSTAGGAYEQYFGPGTRLTVT.

This chain connects TRBV4-3 to TRBJ2-1; no definite D call. CDR1 LGHNA and CDR2 YSLEER come from the germline V gene. There are 15 residues in the CDR3. The ends were cut back, 0 bases at V and 0 bases at J, with 6 bases in the middle. CDR3 protein: CASSQDSTSYNEQFF. The CDR3 coding sequence is TGCGCCAGCAGCCAAGATTCGACCTCCTACAATGAGCAGTTCTTC.

The sample holds one count of this clone. The V and J genes are TRBV7-9 and TRBJ2-3; TRBD2 agrees at 11 bases. The CDR3 runs to 16 residues. After removal of 4 bases from V and 0 bases from J, the junction contained 3 bases not matched to a gene. The germline CDR1 and CDR2 sequences are SEHNR and FQNEAQ (reference sequence). The CDR3 sequence: CASSSGLAGSTDTQYF. The CDR3 DNA reads TGTGCCAGCAGCTCCGGACTAGCGGGTAGCACAGATACGCAGTATTTT. The full variable domain, rest sourced from reference TRBV7-9 and TRBJ2-3, is DTGVSQNPRHKITKRGQNVTFRCDPISEHNRLYWYRQTLGQGPEFLTYFQNEAQLEKSRLLSDRFSAERPKGSFSTLEIQRTEQGDSAMYLCASSSGLAGSTDTQYFGPGTRLTVL.

The chain employs TRBV7-9 and TRBJ1-1; TRBD1 might be the D (6 bases). Germline lookup yields CDR1 SEHNR and CDR2 FQNEAQ (reference sequence). The CDR3 has 15 amino acids. V was pared by 4 bases and J by 0 bases, with 12 bases between. CDR3 amino acids: CASSSTTGMNTEAFF. CDR3 nucleotides: TGTGCCAGCAGCTCCACAACAGGGATGAACACTGAAGCTTTCTTT. The whole variable domain, remainder taken from reference TRBV7-9 and TRBJ1-1, is DTGVSQNPRHKITKRGQNVTFRCDPISEHNRLYWYRQTLGQGPEFLTYFQNEAQLEKSRLLSDRFSAERPKGSFSTLEIQRTEQGDSAMYLCASSSTTGMNTEAFFGQGTRLTVV.

V gene TRBV6-5 combines with J gene TRBJ2-7, with D hard to call. Germline loops: CDR1 MNHEY, CDR2 SVGAGI. The CDR3 sequence is 14 residues long. V lost 8 bases and J lost 0, with 14 bases in between. The DNA for the CDR3 is TGTGCCAGCTGCCCCGCGTTAGCCTCCTACGAGCAGTACTTC. Amino acids: CASCPALASYEQYF.

The chain is built from TRBV5-6 and TRBJ2-1; 8 bases align to TRBD1. Germline CDR1 and CDR2: SGHDT and YYEEEE. Losses at the gene ends were 3 bases for V and 8 bases for J; bases not matched to a gene: 7. This CDR3 spans 14 amino acids. CDR3 in amino acids: CASSWGQVVDEQFF. In DNA, the CDR3 is TGTGCCAGCAGCTGGGGACAGGTGGTGGATGAGCAGTTCTTC.

This clone has a handful of counts. The V and J genes are TRBV15 and TRBJ2-3, with a weak D call TRBD2 (6 bases). The CDR3 contains 14 residues. V lost 5 bases and J 2 bases, leaving 11 bases between the germline ends. The germline V gene encodes CDR1 LNHNV and CDR2 YYDKDF (reference sequence). CDR3 DNA sequence: TGTGCCACCAGCGGAGGGAGATACACAGATACGCAGTATTTT. As protein: CATSGGRYTDTQYF.

The CDR3 loop reads CATSRDRAWDGYTF. In DNA, the CDR3 is TGTGCCACCAGCAGAGATAGGGCCTGGGATGGCTACACCTTC. The chain carries TRBV15 and TRBJ1-2; D call uncertain. Trimming removed 0 bases from V and 6 bases from J, with 11 bases in between. This CDR3 has 14 amino acids. Germline V gene sequence: CDR1 LNHNV, CDR2 YYDKDF (reference sequence).

V is TRBV27 and J is TRBJ1-1; D is undetermined. Germline CDR1 reads MNHEY; CDR2 reads SMNVEV (reference sequence). CDR3 size: 13 residues. The germline V and J ends were trimmed by 1 base and 0 bases, with 3 bases remaining between them. The CDR3 sequence is CASSLLVNTEAFF. DNA of the CDR3: TGTGCCAGCAGTTTATTGGTGAACACTGAAGCTTTCTTT.

The chain employs TRBV7-2 and TRBJ2-7, with D perhaps TRBD2 (7 bases). The CDR3 sequence is 16 residues long. Germline loops: CDR1 SGHTA, CDR2 FQGNSA. Trimming stripped 5 bases from V and 3 bases from J, with 20 bases between. CDR3 DNA sequence: TGTGCCAGCAGCGGGGGGGCCAGTTCAGGATACTACGAGCAGTACTTC. Translated: CASSGGASSGYYEQYF.

The table lists this clone with a few counts. The chain carries TRBV10-3 and TRBJ1-2; TRBD1 matches 11 bases. Germline assignment: CDR1 ENHRY and CDR2 SYGVKD. Unmatched junction bases numbered 7, after V lost 6 bases and J lost 4 bases. The CDR3 runs 15 residues. CDR3: CAIREGTGGSYGYTF. In DNA form, the CDR3 reads TGTGCCATCAGGGAGGGGACAGGGGGGAGCTATGGCTACACCTTC.

This chain connects TRBV7-3 to TRBJ2-1; TRBD2 agrees at 10 bases. The CDR3 is 15 amino acids. Germline V gene data show CDR1 as SGHTA and CDR2 as FQGTGA. The V gene end was trimmed by 2 bases and the J gene end by 7 bases; junction bases not matched to a gene: 5. The CDR3 loop reads CASSLYGLADNEQFF. In DNA, the CDR3 is TGTGCCAGCAGCTTATACGGACTAGCGGATAATGAGCAGTTCTTC.

The chain uses TRBV29-1 and TRBJ1-1; TRBD1 agrees at 7 bases. After removal of 4 bases from V and 3 bases from J, the junction contained 8 bases not matched to a gene. Germline CDR1 reads SQVTM; CDR2 reads ANQGSEA. CDR3 length: 14 amino acids. CDR3 region: CSVVIRGADTEAFF. The CDR3 DNA reads TGCAGCGTTGTAATCAGGGGGGCGGACACTGAAGCTTTCTTT.

The rearrangement uses TRBV19 and TRBJ1-3; D is uncertain. The CDR3 sequence is 14 residues long. Germline CDR1 reads LNHDA; CDR2 reads SQIVND (reference sequence). The V end was cut by 2 bases, the J end by 4 bases, with 9 bases between. In nucleotides, the CDR3 is TGTGCCAGTAGTATAAATGGCTTCGGAAACACCATATATTTT. This codes for CASSINGFGNTIYF.

This clone was counted once. The chain recombines TRBV5-5 with TRBJ1-5; D is ambiguous. Germline CDR1 SGHKS, CDR2 YYEKEE (reference sequence). CDR3 length: 15 residues. The germline V and J ends were trimmed by 2 bases and 0 bases, with 9 bases remaining between them. CDR3 amino acids: CASSLGGISNQPQHF. For the CDR3, the DNA is TGTGCCAGCAGCTTAGGCGGGATTAGCAATCAGCCCCAGCATTTT.

The gene calls are TRBV14 and TRBJ2-3; D is ambiguous. The CDR3 consists of 16 residues. Germline V gene data show CDR1 as SGHDN and CDR2 as FVKESK. V was trimmed by 0 bases and J by 1 base, leaving 11 bases between them. The CDR3 nucleotides read TGTGCCAGCAGCCAAGATACGGCCCACCGCACAGATACGCAGTATTTT. Translated: CASSQDTAHRTDTQYF.

In its sample, this clone was seen once. V usage is TRBV11-2 and J usage is TRBJ1-2, with unresolved D. This CDR3 region has 14 residues. Germline CDR1 reads SGHAT; CDR2 reads FQNNGV. Trimming stripped 9 bases from V and 2 bases from J, with 16 bases between. The CDR3 nucleotides read TGTGCCAGTCAACATGAGTTGGAGAACTATGGCTACACCTTC. It specifies CASQHELENYGYTF.

The chain is built from TRBV7-6 and TRBJ2-3; 7 bases line up with TRBD2. The CDR3 has 15 residues. Germline-derived CDR1 and CDR2 are SGHVS and FNYEAQ. The V segment lost 7 bases and the J segment 3 bases; nucleotides outside the gene matches: 10. In DNA form, the CDR3 reads TGTGCCAGCATCGAAGGGCCAGCGGGAACAGATACGCAGTATTTT. Encoded protein: CASIEGPAGTDTQYF.

The chain couples TRBV2 to TRBJ1-1; D gene uncertain. Germline values: CDR1 SNHLY, CDR2 FYNNEI. The CDR3 totals 11 residues. Trimming left V 4 bases short and J 6 bases short, with 6 bases between. CDR3 sequence reads: CASSVPAEAFF. In DNA, the CDR3 is TGTGCCAGCAGTGTTCCTGCTGAAGCTTTCTTT.

This clone appeared a single time. This chain's CDR3 is CASSTRDSLREKLFF. The CDR3 coding sequence is TGTGCCAGCAGTACCCGGGACAGCCTACGGGAAAAACTGTTTTTT. The J gene is TRBJ1-4, the V gene TRBV6-5, with 7 bases matching TRBD1. The CDR3 runs to 15 residues. The V and J ends lost 5 bases and 8 bases, in that order; junction bases with no gene match: 11. CDR1 and CDR2 from the germline V gene are MNHEY and SVGAGI.

The chain is built from TRBV30 and TRBJ1-2; D gene unclear. V was pared by 2 bases and J by 5 bases, with 9 bases between. Germline values: CDR1 GTSNPN, CDR2 SVGIG (reference sequence). This CDR3 comprises 12 residues. In DNA, the CDR3 is TGTGCCTGGAGTAGGGAGGAATATGGCTACACCTTC. Residues: CAWSREEYGYTF.

CDR3 in amino acids: CAWSGTVSGNTIYF. In DNA, the CDR3 is TGTGCCTGGAGTGGAACGGTCTCTGGAAACACCATATATTTT. V usage is TRBV30 and J usage is TRBJ1-3; D gene uncertain. Trimming removed 1 base at V and 0 bases at J, with 7 bases between. This CDR3 contains 14 residues. Germline-derived CDR1 and CDR2 are GTSNPN and SVGIG (reference sequence).

The chain carries TRBV11-2 and TRBJ1-1, with a weak D call TRBD1 (5 bases). Germline V lookup: CDR1 SGHAT, CDR2 FQNNGV. The CDR3 length is 16 residues. V dropped 0 bases and J dropped 5 bases, with 16 bases sitting between them. The CDR3 here is CASSLDQAGLGTEAFF. The CDR3 DNA sequence: TGTGCCAGCAGCTTAGATCAGGCGGGGCTAGGAACTGAAGCTTTCTTT.